The clone carrying this T cell receptor beta chain was picked up a small number of times. The V gene's germline CDR1 is SGHDT and CDR2 YYEEEE. V lost 0 bases, J lost 2 bases, and 6 bases stayed unmatched. The CDR3 contains 16 residues. Single viable CD3+CD4+CD8-CD45RO+ cells were sorted as the memory CD4+ T cells. Libraries were prepared by immunoSEQ multiplex PCR; TCRdb keeps only in-frame clonotypes and omits some of them. The repertoire includes around 50,000 clones, 78% of them detected once, and approximately 0.65% sits in the top ten. The data derive from a study of memory CD4+ T cells and cytomegalovirus serostatus.

The sequencing input was memory CD4+ T cells from blood. The J gene is TRBJ1-2, the V gene TRBV5-6, with 8 nucleotides matching TRBD1. The receptor was derived from an adult in good health and CMV-seronegative. The CDR3 coding sequence is TGTGCCAGCAGCTTGGGAGACAGGGGACAGAACTATGGCTACACCTTC. The encoded protein is CASSLGDRGQNYGYTF.